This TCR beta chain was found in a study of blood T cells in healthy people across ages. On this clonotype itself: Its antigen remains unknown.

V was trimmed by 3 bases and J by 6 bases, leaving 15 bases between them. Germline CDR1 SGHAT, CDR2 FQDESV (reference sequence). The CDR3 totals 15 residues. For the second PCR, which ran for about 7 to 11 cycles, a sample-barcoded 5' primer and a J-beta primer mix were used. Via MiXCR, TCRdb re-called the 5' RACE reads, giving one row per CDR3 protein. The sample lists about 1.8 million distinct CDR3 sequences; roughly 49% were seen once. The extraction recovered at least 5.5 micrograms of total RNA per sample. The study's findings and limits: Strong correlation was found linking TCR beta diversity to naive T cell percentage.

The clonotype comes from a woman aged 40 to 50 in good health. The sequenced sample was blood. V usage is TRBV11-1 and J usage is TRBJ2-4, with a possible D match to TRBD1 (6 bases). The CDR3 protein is CASSLDSRRGNIQYF. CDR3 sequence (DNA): TGTGCCAGCAGCTTGGACAGCCGAAGGGGAAACATTCAGTACTTC.